The 9 T cell receptor beta chains given below trace back to one sample, sequenced in a study of T-cell memory formation after mild COVID-19. TCRdb called the 5' RACE reads again in MiXCR, with one record for every CDR3 protein. The top ten clones hold approximately 29% of a sample with about 38,000 distinct CDR3 sequences, 10% to 12% of them seen once. Sequencing input: PBMCs or a T cell subset sorted from them (not recorded which). The receptors were sampled from a man aged 18 to 29 who had mild COVID-19 (a few samples of this study predate the infection). Cell type and time point are not known.

This clonotype was seen many times. The chain joins TRBV7-2 to TRBJ1-2; unclear D gene. V was trimmed by 1 base and J by 5 bases, leaving 11 bases between them. The germline V gene has CDR1 SGHTA and CDR2 FQGNSA. The CDR3 spans 14 residues. CDR3 loop: CASSLEDVMYGYTF. CDR3 in DNA: TGTGCCAGCAGCTTAGAAGACGTGATGTATGGCTACACCTTC.

At least ten counts were recorded for this clonotype. The chain is built from TRBV20-1 and TRBJ2-5; D gene ambiguous. V was cut by 3 bases and J by 4 bases, with 12 bases left in between. This CDR3 contains 13 residues. The germline gives CDR1 DFQATT, CDR2 SNEGSKA (reference sequence). CDR3: CSASPLARETQYF. CDR3 coding DNA: TGCAGTGCTAGTCCGTTGGCTAGAGAGACCCAGTACTTC.

The sample holds many counts of this clonotype. This chain uses TRBV3-1 with TRBJ2-6; D unclear. The CDR3 length is 13 residues. CDR1 is LGHDT and CDR2 is YNNKEL in the germline V gene (reference sequence). The ends were cut back, 4 bases at V and 0 bases at J, with 1 base in the middle. The DNA for the CDR3 is TGTGCCAGCAGCCCCTCTGGGGCCAACGTCCTGACTTTC. Its translation: CASSPSGANVLTF.

This clonotype was seen at least ten times. The chain joins TRBV12-3 or TRBV12-4 to TRBJ2-5, with TRBD1 identical over 7 bases. The CDR3 totals 13 residues. V was pared by 6 bases and J by 5 bases, with 6 bases of the junction left unmatched. The CDR3 nucleotides read TGTGCCAGCAGCGGACAGGTGGGGGAGACCCAGTACTTC. It yields the protein CASSGQVGETQYF.

This clonotype was seen ten or more times. The V call is TRBV20-1, the J call TRBJ1-1; D not certain. Trimming stripped 1 base from V and 0 bases from J, with 9 bases between. Germline loops: CDR1 DFQATT, CDR2 SNEGSKA (reference sequence). The CDR3 sequence is 14 residues long. The CDR3 nucleotides are TGCAGTGCTAGAGCGCAGACTATGAACACTGAAGCTTTCTTT. It yields the protein CSARAQTMNTEAFF.

This clonotype was counted ten times or more. The V and J genes are TRBV7-9 and TRBJ1-1; D ambiguous. The CDR3 spans 12 residues. CDR1 and CDR2 (germline): SEHNR, FQNEAQ (reference sequence). Trimming removed 8 bases at V and 0 bases at J, with 7 bases between. Written as DNA, the CDR3 is TGTGCCAGCGAATCTTTGAACACTGAAGCTTTCTTT. Protein sequence: CASESLNTEAFF.

Many counts were recorded for this clonotype. The chain carries TRBV6-2 or TRBV6-3 and TRBJ2-1, with 9 nucleotides matching TRBD2. From germline, CDR1 is MNHEY and CDR2 SVGEGT. CDR3 length: 15 residues. V shed 2 bases and J 7 bases; nucleotides not matched to a gene: 6. Here the CDR3 reads CASSYTGSGGNEQFF. In DNA, the CDR3 is TGTGCCAGCAGTTACACCGGTAGCGGGGGTAATGAGCAGTTCTTC.

This clonotype was observed many times. The V gene is TRBV7-2, the J gene TRBJ1-6, with D unresolved. Per the germline V gene, CDR1 is SGHTA and CDR2 is FQGNSA. CDR3 length: 15 residues. Trimming shortened V by 3 bases and J by 6 bases, and 12 bases separated the two germline ends. CDR3 DNA: TGTGCCAGCAGCTTGGTATGGCAGACTAATTCACCCCTCCACTTT. Protein product: CASSLVWQTNSPLHF. Drawing the rest from reference TRBV7-2 and TRBJ1-6, the complete variable domain is GAGVSQSPSNKVTEKGKDVELRCDPISGHTALYWYRQSLGQGLEFLIYFQGNSAPDKSGLPSDRFSAERTGGSVSTLTIQRTQQEDSAVYLCASSLVWQTNSPLHFGNGTRLTVT.

This clonotype occurred many times. This sequence joins TRBV10-3 and TRBJ2-2; TRBD1 matches 8 bases. Germline CDR1 is ENHRY and CDR2 is SYGVKD. The CDR3 is made up of 15 amino acids. V lost 7 bases to trimming and J lost 2 bases; unmatched junction nucleotides: 6. The CDR3, as DNA: TGTGCCATCAAAAGGACAGGGAGTAACACCGGGGAGCTGTTTTTT. Amino acids: CAIKRTGSNTGELFF.